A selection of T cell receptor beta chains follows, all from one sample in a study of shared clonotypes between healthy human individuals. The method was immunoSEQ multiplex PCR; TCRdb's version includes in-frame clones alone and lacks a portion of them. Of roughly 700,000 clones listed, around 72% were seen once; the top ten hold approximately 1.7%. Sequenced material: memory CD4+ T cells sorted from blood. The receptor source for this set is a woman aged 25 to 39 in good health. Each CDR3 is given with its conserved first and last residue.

CDR3aa: CASSIPGGTGELFF; j_gene: TRBJ2-2; v_gene: TRBV19; len: 14
CDR3aa: CVRSWESRGQHF; j_gene: TRBJ1-5; v_gene: TRBV7-9; len: 12
CDR3aa: CASSLGTFPGHEQYF; j_gene: TRBJ2-7; v_gene: TRBV11-3; len: 15
CDR3aa: CASRTSGLLGDTQYF; j_gene: TRBJ2-3; v_gene: TRBV5-1; len: 15
CDR3aa: CASSIGRHEQFF; j_gene: TRBJ2-1; v_gene: TRBV19; len: 12
CDR3aa: CASSVAWGGQETQYF; j_gene: TRBJ2-5; v_gene: TRBV5-1; len: 15
CDR3aa: CASSRLAGVRELFF; j_gene: TRBJ2-2; v_gene: TRBV28; len: 14
CDR3aa: CAWSKGGGYEQYF; j_gene: TRBJ2-7; v_gene: TRBV30; len: 13
CDR3aa: CAWNLALQETQYF; j_gene: TRBJ2-5; v_gene: TRBV30; len: 13
CDR3aa: CASSPGGTEETQYF; j_gene: TRBJ2-5; v_gene: TRBV5-4; len: 14
CDR3aa: CASSESRYGYTF; j_gene: TRBJ1-2; v_gene: TRBV2; len: 12
CDR3aa: CASRKTVVEETQYF; j_gene: TRBJ2-5; v_gene: TRBV19; len: 14
CDR3aa: CASSITGTSGTEQYF; j_gene: TRBJ2-7; v_gene: TRBV7-9; len: 15